The 19 T cell receptor beta chains below come from one sample, sequenced in a study of beta chain features in type 1 diabetes. Reverse transcribing all isolated RNA meant expressed TCRB transcripts were sequenced. Libraries were prepared by immunoSEQ multiplex PCR; TCRdb keeps only in-frame clonotypes and omits some of them. The sample records 150,000 to 180,000 clones, about 8.1% being singletons. The sample taken for sequencing was central memory CD4+ T cells from blood. All receptors come from a man younger than 30 in good health.

The chain links TRBV27 to TRBJ1-2; D gene ambiguous. The germline V gene has CDR1 MNHEY and CDR2 SMNVEV (reference sequence). CDR3 length equals 11 residues. The V end lost 3 bases, the J end lost 9 bases, and 8 bases lay between the germline ends. The CDR3 region is CASSFRGSYTF. CDR3 in DNA: TGTGCCAGCAGTTTTAGAGGGAGCTACACCTTC.

The chain recombines TRBV5-4 with TRBJ1-1; 9 nucleotides match TRBD1. Germline values: CDR1 SGHNT, CDR2 YYREEE (reference sequence). The CDR3 runs 14 residues. After removal of 7 bases from V and 1 base from J, the junction contained 5 bases not matched to a gene. The CDR3 region is CASLRDRANTEAFF. The CDR3 DNA is TGTGCCAGCTTACGGGACAGGGCGAACACTGAAGCTTTCTTT.

This clone was observed at least ten times. The chain carries TRBV4-2 and TRBJ2-7; 11 nucleotides match TRBD2. J was trimmed by 2 bases and V by 3 bases; bases with no gene match: 3. The CDR3 contains 15 residues. Germline assignment: CDR1 LGHNA and CDR2 YNFKEQ. CDR3 amino acids: CASSQLAGGPYEQYF. The DNA of the CDR3 is TGTGCCAGCAGCCAGTTAGCGGGAGGGCCCTACGAGCAGTACTTC.

V and J are TRBV30 and TRBJ2-3; tentative D call: TRBD1 (6 bases). V was pared by 0 bases and J by 4 bases, with 8 bases between. The germline CDR1 and CDR2 sequences are GTSNPN and SVGIG (reference sequence). The CDR3 runs 13 residues. As DNA, the CDR3 is TGTGCCTGGAGTGTATCAGGGGCAGATACGCAGTATTTT. This codes for CAWSVSGADTQYF.

The chain links TRBV15 to TRBJ2-5, with 13 nucleotides matching TRBD2. Germline V gives CDR1 LNHNV, CDR2 YYDKDF (reference sequence). V lost 4 bases to trimming and J lost 5 bases; unmatched junction nucleotides: 4. There are 15 residues in the CDR3. Here the CDR3 reads CATSTRTSGGETQYF. For the CDR3, the DNA is TGTGCCACCAGCACTAGGACTAGCGGGGGCGAGACCCAGTACTTC.

The chain recombines TRBV10-3 with TRBJ2-2; D may be TRBD2 (5 bases). The CDR3 spans 14 residues. V was clipped by 7 bases and J by 3 bases, with 12 bases between them. The germline gives CDR1 ENHRY, CDR2 SYGVKD. CDR3 loop: CAINNPGDTGELFF. DNA for the CDR3: TGTGCCATCAACAACCCCGGGGACACCGGGGAGCTGTTTTTT.

The CDR3 reads CASNRDTTNGNQPQHF. The CDR3 coding sequence is TGCGCCAGCAATCGGGACACAACAAACGGGAATCAGCCCCAGCATTTT. The chain recombines TRBV5-1 with TRBJ1-5, with a weak D call TRBD1 (6 bases). Trimming took 6 bases from V and 4 from J, leaving 20 bases between them. The CDR3 sequence is 16 residues long. Per germline, CDR1 SGHRS and CDR2 YFSETQ. Looking up the rest from reference TRBV5-1 and TRBJ1-5 gives the full variable domain: KAGVTQTPRYLIKTRGQQVTLSCSPISGHRSVSWYQQTPGQGLQFLFEYFSETQRNKGNFPGRFSGRQFSNSRSEMNVSTLELGDSALYLCASNRDTTNGNQPQHFGDGTRLSIL.

This clone turned up a few times. CDR3 in DNA: TGTGCCAGCAGCTACCACAGGGGGGAGACCCAGTACTTC. This translates into CASSYHRGETQYF. The chain employs TRBV7-9 and TRBJ2-5; TRBD1 matches at 8 bases. CDR3 length: 13 amino acids. J lost 5 bases, V lost 4 bases, and 3 bases had no gene match. Germline CDR1 and CDR2: SEHNR and FQNEAQ (reference sequence).

The rearrangement joins TRBV4-3 to TRBJ2-3; 7 bases align to TRBD2. CDR3 size: 16 residues. V shed 3 bases, J shed 2 bases, and the junction held 8 bases outside the gene matches. CDR1 and CDR2 from the germline V gene are LGHNA and YSLEER. DNA of the CDR3: TGCGCCAGCAGCCAGCAAGCTAGCGGAAACACAGATACGCAGTATTTT. Translation: CASSQQASGNTDTQYF.

This clone was counted a few times. The chain joins TRBV7-3 to TRBJ1-2; 8 nucleotides match TRBD1. The CDR3 covers 13 residues. CDR1 and CDR2 from the germline V gene are SGHTA and FQGTGA. J was trimmed by 5 bases and V by 5 bases; bases with no gene match: 4. CDR3 region: CASSAGQAYGYTF. The DNA for the CDR3 is TGTGCCAGCAGCGCGGGACAGGCATATGGCTACACCTTC.

The J gene is TRBJ2-7, the V gene TRBV23-1; weak D call: TRBD2 (7 bases). TRBV23-1 is an ORF, with its function uncertain. The CDR3 sequence is 14 residues long. Trimming left V 10 bases short and J 0 bases short, with 16 bases between. The CDR3 region is CATRGGWGSYEQYF. DNA of the CDR3: TGCGCCACAAGGGGGGGGTGGGGCTCCTACGAGCAGTACTTC.

This clone was detected ten times or more. Within the sample, other DNA sequences also encode this same CDR3. The gene calls are TRBV15 and TRBJ1-4; D is uncertain. CDR1 and CDR2 from the germline V gene are LNHNV and YYDKDF (reference sequence). This CDR3 spans 14 amino acids. V was shortened by 0 bases and J by 5 bases, with 7 bases between the two germline ends. The CDR3 nucleotides are TGTGCCACCAGCAGAGATCGAGGGAATGAAAAACTGTTTTTT. This gives the protein CATSRDRGNEKLFF.

The chain is built from TRBV7-2 and TRBJ1-4, with TRBD1 identical over 8 bases. CDR3 length equals 15 residues. Germline lookup yields CDR1 SGHTA and CDR2 FQGNSA. V shed 5 bases and J 10 bases; nucleotides not matched to a gene: 12. The CDR3 DNA reads TGTGCCAGCAGCCTCGCCGGGACAGGCAAGGGAAAACTGTTTTTT. This codes for CASSLAGTGKGKLFF.

A few counts support this clone. CDR3 protein: CASSYGTGIYTF. CDR3 nucleotide sequence: TGTGCCAGCAGTTACGGGACAGGGATCTACACCTTC. V and J are TRBV6-5 and TRBJ1-2, with TRBD1 matching 9 bases. J was trimmed by 10 bases and V by 2 bases; bases with no gene match: 2. There are 12 residues in the CDR3. Germline V gene sequence: CDR1 MNHEY, CDR2 SVGAGI.

About this clone: One end of the junction fails to match germline, which may point to a read error. The chain carries TRBV9 and TRBJ2-7, with TRBD1 matching 7 bases. The CDR3 spans 12 residues. CDR1 is SGDLS and CDR2 is YYNGEE in the germline V gene. CDR3 sequence reads: CATRLRTGEGYF. The CDR3 DNA reads as TGTGCCACACGCCTCCGAACAGGGGAAGGGTATTTC.

This clone was observed a few times. V usage is TRBV18 and J usage is TRBJ2-1, with 11 nucleotides matching TRBD2. The CDR3 has 16 residues. V lost 3 bases to trimming and J lost 4 bases; unmatched junction nucleotides: 5. From germline, CDR1 is KGHSH and CDR2 LQKENI. CDR3 coding DNA: TGTGCCAGCTCACCCTTAGCGGGAGGGTTTTACAATGAGCAGTTCTTC. Its protein is CASSPLAGGFYNEQFF.

The chain is built from TRBV27 and TRBJ1-1; 7 nucleotides match TRBD1. Per the germline V gene, CDR1 is MNHEY and CDR2 is SMNVEV (reference sequence). The CDR3 length is 13 residues. J gave up 6 bases and V 7 bases, and 8 bases lay outside the gene matches. The CDR3, as DNA: TGTGCCAGCAAGAAGACAGGGACCCCTGAAGCTTTCTTT. Protein product: CASKKTGTPEAFF.

The chain is built from TRBV6-5 and TRBJ2-3; TRBD1 might be the D (5 bases). The CDR3 length is 15 residues. V gave up 2 bases and J gave up 5 bases, with 14 bases separating them. Germline CDR1 and CDR2: MNHEY and SVGAGI. The CDR3 region has the DNA TGTGCCAGCAGTTACGTCCAGGGATCACGAGATACGCAGTATTTT. Amino acids: CASSYVQGSRDTQYF.

There are a few counts of this clone. This chain joins TRBV6-1 and TRBJ2-1; 9 positions agree with TRBD1. Germline-derived CDR1 and CDR2 are MNHNS and SASEGT. The CDR3 contains 17 residues. Trimming removed 5 bases from V and 0 bases from J; junction bases left unmatched: 8. CDR3 nucleotide sequence: TGTGCCAGCAGTAAAGACAGGGGGTCCCGCTCCTACAATGAGCAGTTCTTC. This gives the protein CASSKDRGSRSYNEQFF.